The clone carrying this TCR beta chain was seen ten or more times. The record originates from a study of human T cells and chemical hapten exposure. Study-level background: Mostly female patients had alopecia areata, totalis or universalis.

Original analysis: The number of TCRs in each sample had a median of around 96,000 and spanned about 23,224 to 690,600. TCRdb reprocessed the RACE reads with MiXCR, giving one entry per CDR3 protein. Clone size and V and J calls follow TCRdb, not the original study. The table shows under 300,000 distinct CDR3 sequences, with approximately 8.6% occurring only once. Regarding time point: pre-sensitization, week 0. Treatment given: therapeutic diphenylcyclopropenone sensitization with weekly scalp DPC. Samples of blood were obtained prior to the application of each patch test. Whole blood, unfractionated, served as the material for total RNA extraction. CDR1 is SEHNR and CDR2 is FQNEAQ in the germline V gene (reference sequence). CDR3 length: 14 amino acids. V was cut by 4 bases and J by 7 bases, with 14 bases left in between.

The chain employs TRBV7-9 and TRBJ2-4; TRBD2 might be the D (6 bases). Sequences were derived from whole blood, sampled in connection with sensitization to the hapten diphenylcyclopropenone (DPC). This TCR was recovered from a woman in her forties with alopecia areata. Some clones in this sample may be carry-over from other donors' samples. This CDR3 is CASSSRTIGNIQYF. The CDR3 DNA is TGTGCCAGCAGCTCCCGGACTATCGGTAACATTCAGTACTTC.